The clone carrying this T cell receptor (beta chain) was counted many times. Its target is not known. The source of the sample is a study of T cells in Graves' hyperthyroidism and ophthalmopathy. Broader study findings: A model built on 13 V-J features separated ophthalmopathy from stable hyperthyroidism.

This CDR3 spans 15 amino acids. V lost 3 bases and J lost 0, with 9 bases in between. The V gene's germline CDR1 is SNHLY and CDR2 FYNNEI. The CDR3 regions of TCR beta were amplified from RNA transcripts. HTBI primers drove first-round RT-PCR of the TCR CDR3. TCRdb re-derived calls from the multiplex PCR reads in MiXCR, one entry per CDR3 protein. The sample records approximately 600,000 distinct CDR3 sequences, over 12% being singletons. Patients were excluded because of uncontrolled infection, other autoimmune disease, pregnancy or lactation. Sequencing used blood. The gene calls are TRBV2 and TRBJ1-5; D gene uncertain. The receptor was derived from a woman between 18 and 30 years old with Graves' ophthalmopathy. The CDR3 bases are TGTGCCAGCAGTGAGGCAGGTGATAGCAATCAGCCCCAGCATTTT. This codes for CASSEAGDSNQPQHF.